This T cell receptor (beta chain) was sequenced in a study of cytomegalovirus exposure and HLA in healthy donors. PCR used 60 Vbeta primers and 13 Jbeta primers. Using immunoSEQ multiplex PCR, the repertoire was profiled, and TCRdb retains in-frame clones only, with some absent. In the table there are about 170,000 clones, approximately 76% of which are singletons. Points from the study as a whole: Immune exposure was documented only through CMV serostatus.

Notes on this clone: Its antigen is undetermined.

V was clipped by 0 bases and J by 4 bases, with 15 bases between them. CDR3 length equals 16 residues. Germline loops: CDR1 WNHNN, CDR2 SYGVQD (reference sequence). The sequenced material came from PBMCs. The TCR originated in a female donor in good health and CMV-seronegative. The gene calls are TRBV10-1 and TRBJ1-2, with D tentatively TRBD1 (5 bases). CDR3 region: CASSESRQGSVYGYTF. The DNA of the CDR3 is TGCGCCAGCAGTGAGTCCCGGCAGGGTTCGGTCTATGGCTACACCTTC.